These 18 T cell receptor beta chains share one sample of origin, sequenced in a study of post-analysis software for immune sequencing data. Overall study results and limits: Higher frequency in patients than in controls was seen for five TRBV segments, with TRBV5-6, TRBV5-1 and TRBV20-1 among them.

Unique molecular identifiers were built into the TCR beta cDNA libraries. From the PCR reads, TCRdb called clonotypes with MiXCR, one entry per CDR3 protein. The data show almost 700,000 distinct CDR3 sequences, over 45% seen once. Antigens for these TCRs are unknown. Sequencing was done on a sample of blood. These receptors came from a girl aged 2-10 years with multiple sclerosis.

The chain recombines TRBV5-6 with TRBJ1-2; D possibly corresponds to TRBD1 (5 bases). CDR3 length: 13 residues. Germline CDR1 reads SGHDT; CDR2 reads YYEEEE. V lost 4 bases, J lost 4 bases, and 11 bases lay in between. The CDR3, as DNA: TGTGCCAGCAGCCAAATGGGGGGCTATGGCTACACCTTC. The encoded protein is CASSQMGGYGYTF.

The CDR3 DNA is TGTGCCAGCAGTTTAATAATGGAGGGTCTTGGGGCCAACGTCCTGACTTTC. Its translation is CASSLIMEGLGANVLTF. The chain carries TRBV27 and TRBJ2-6; weak D call: TRBD2 (6 bases). Deletions cut 2 bases from V and 3 bases from J, with 14 bases between. The CDR3 consists of 17 residues. Germline V gene data show CDR1 as MNHEY and CDR2 as SMNVEV (reference sequence).

Concerning this clonotype: The junction departs from germline at one end; a sequencing error may be responsible. The chain is built from TRBV7-2 and TRBJ2-1; D gene unclear. From germline, CDR1 is SGHTA and CDR2 FQGNSA. There are 14 residues in the CDR3. CDR3 nucleotides: TGTGCCGGCAGCACCCCTTCCCTGGGGAATGAGCAGTTCTTC. Encoded protein: CAGSTPSLGNEQFF.

This clonotype has only a few counts. The rearrangement uses TRBV6-5 and TRBJ2-2, with TRBD1 identical over 9 bases. The V gene's germline CDR1 is MNHEY and CDR2 SVGAGI. The CDR3 runs 16 residues. The trim removed 6 bases at V and 3 bases at J, leaving 8 bases unmatched. The CDR3 is CASRGTGTGYTGELFF. CDR3 nucleotide sequence: TGTGCCAGCAGGGGGACCGGGACAGGGTACACCGGGGAGCTGTTTTTT.

This sequence joins TRBV6-1 and TRBJ2-7; TRBD1 might be the D (6 bases). V lost 0 bases and J lost 3, with 12 bases in between. There are 15 residues in the CDR3. Germline loops: CDR1 MNHNS, CDR2 SASEGT. The CDR3 region is CASSEARTALYEQYF. In nucleotides, the CDR3 is TGTGCCAGCAGTGAAGCAAGGACAGCCCTCTACGAGCAGTACTTC.

This clonotype showed up just once. The J gene is TRBJ2-5, the V gene TRBV7-2; TRBD1 is a possible D gene (6 bases). Germline CDR1 and CDR2: SGHTA and FQGNSA. Trimming took off 4 bases at V and 5 bases at J, with 14 bases between the two ends. The CDR3 totals 14 residues. The CDR3 DNA reads as TGTGCCAGCAGCTGCAGGGGTGAAGGGGAGACCCAGTACTTC. Encoded protein: CASSCRGEGETQYF.

V is TRBV4-1 and J is TRBJ1-4, with 7 positions matching TRBD1. Per the germline V gene, CDR1 is MGHRA and CDR2 is YSYEKL. Unmatched junction bases numbered 8, after V lost 4 bases and J lost 6 bases. The CDR3 loop spans 15 amino acids. The CDR3 coding sequence is TGCGCCAGCAGCCCCGGGACAGAAGATTATGAAAAACTGTTTTTT. Protein: CASSPGTEDYEKLFF.

The rearrangement joins TRBV10-3 to TRBJ2-2; 8 bases map to TRBD1. The V gene's germline CDR1 is ENHRY and CDR2 SYGVKD. The CDR3 sequence is 17 residues long. J was trimmed by 6 bases and V by 4 bases; bases with no gene match: 13. CDR3 DNA: TGTGCCATCAGTGCATCCCGAACCGGACAGGGTTCCGGGGAGCTGTTTTTT. This codes for CAISASRTGQGSGELFF.

The V call is TRBV12-3 or TRBV12-4, the J call TRBJ2-5; D gene ambiguous. The V end lost 4 bases, the J end lost 5 bases, and 14 bases lay between the germline ends. This CDR3 contains 14 residues. The CDR3 region has the DNA TGTGCCAGCAGTTACTTGACCGGCGGCGAGACCCAGTACTTC. Protein product: CASSYLTGGETQYF.

V usage is TRBV12-3 or TRBV12-4 and J usage is TRBJ2-5; tentatively, D is TRBD1 (6 bases). V gave up 6 bases and J gave up 2 bases, with 10 bases separating them. This CDR3 contains 13 residues. Written as DNA, the CDR3 is TGTGCCAGCAGGGACAGTCTACAAGAGACCCAGTACTTC. It encodes CASRDSLQETQYF.

Worth noting for this clonotype: Germline is not matched at one junction end, which may reflect a read error. The chain joins TRBV5-1 to TRBJ2-1; a weak D match, TRBD1 (5 bases). The CDR3 is 12 amino acids. Germline loops: CDR1 SGHRS, CDR2 YFSETQ. CDR3 in DNA: TGCGCCAGCAGCGTACAGGAGAATGAGCTGTTCTTC. As protein: CASSVQENELFF.

The chain recombines TRBV7-3 with TRBJ1-1; TRBD1 is a possible D gene (5 bases). The CDR3 is made up of 14 amino acids. V was trimmed by 2 bases and J by 3 bases, leaving 10 bases between them. CDR1 SGHTA and CDR2 FQGTGA come from the germline V gene. CDR3 sequence: CASSLWGGDTEAFF. The CDR3 nucleotides read TGTGCCAGCAGCTTATGGGGGGGGGACACTGAAGCTTTCTTT.

The chain links TRBV3-1 to TRBJ1-2; 8 bases fit TRBD1. The V gene's germline CDR1 is LGHDT and CDR2 YNNKEL (reference sequence). The CDR3 length is 14 residues. V trimming: 1 base; J trimming: 7 bases; junction bases outside the gene matches: 5. CDR3: CASSQGAGGVGYTF. The CDR3 DNA follows: TGTGCCAGCAGCCAAGGGGCAGGGGGCGTTGGCTACACCTTC. Drawing the rest from reference TRBV3-1 and TRBJ1-2, the complete variable domain is DTAVSQTPKYLVTQMGNDKSIKCEQNLGHDTMYWYKQDSKKFLKIMFSYNNKELIINETVPNRFSPKSPDKAHLNLHINSLELGDSAVYFCASSQGAGGVGYTFGSGTRLTVV.

This chain connects TRBV20-1 to TRBJ2-1; 13 nucleotides agree with TRBD2. Germline V gives CDR1 DFQATT, CDR2 SNEGSKA (reference sequence). J lost 3 bases, V lost 3 bases, and 8 bases had no gene match. The CDR3 runs 17 residues. CDR3 residues: CSARSLTSGRFYNEQFF. As DNA, the CDR3 is TGCAGTGCTAGGTCTTTGACTAGCGGGAGGTTCTACAATGAGCAGTTCTTC.

The chain carries TRBV27 and TRBJ1-2; TRBD1 matches at 8 bases. This CDR3 is 15 amino acids long. After removal of 3 bases from V and 6 bases from J, the junction contained 9 bases not matched to a gene. Looked up from germline, CDR1 is MNHEY and CDR2 is SMNVEV (reference sequence). The CDR3 sequence is CASSFGQGVVNGYTF. In nucleotides, the CDR3 is TGTGCCAGCAGTTTCGGACAGGGCGTTGTGAATGGCTACACCTTC.

This clonotype was seen just once. The J gene is TRBJ1-6, the V gene TRBV18; D gene ambiguous. Trimming stripped 3 bases from V and 6 bases from J, with 12 bases between. CDR1 is KGHSH, CDR2 LQKENI, per germline. The CDR3 is made up of 15 amino acids. CDR3 loop: CASSPGRESNSPLHF. CDR3 coding DNA: TGTGCCAGCTCACCCGGCCGGGAGAGTAATTCACCCCTCCACTTT.

This chain connects TRBV5-6 to TRBJ2-3, with D tentatively TRBD1 or TRBD2 (6 bases each). Germline V gene data show CDR1 as SGHDT and CDR2 as YYEEEE. The CDR3 consists of 18 residues. The ends were cut back, 3 bases at V and 5 bases at J, with 25 bases in the middle. The CDR3 region has the DNA TGTGCCAGCAGCTGGACACAAGGCTGGGGGGCGGTCGGAGATACGCAGTATTTT. This sequence encodes CASSWTQGWGAVGDTQYF.

Only a few counts were recorded for this clonotype. The rearrangement uses TRBV28 and TRBJ2-3, with no clear D. This CDR3 comprises 13 residues. The germline V gene has CDR1 MDHEN and CDR2 SYDVKM. With 6 bases removed from V and 0 bases from J, the gap between germline ends came to 7 bases. CDR3 nucleotides: TGTGCCAGCAGCCACGGGAGCACAGATACGCAGTATTTT. It is translated as CASSHGSTDTQYF.